In its sample, the clone carrying this T cell receptor (beta chain) is medium-sized. What it binds is unknown. RNA-based 3' RACE libraries used unique molecular identifiers. TCRdb processed the 3' RACE reads anew with MiXCR; each CDR3 protein has one entry. The repertoire consists of about 40,000 distinct CDR3 sequences, with about 6% occurring once and the leading ten covering about 0.97%. The V end lost 8 bases, the J end lost 9 bases, and 11 bases lay between the germline ends. Germline CDR1 and CDR2: SGHAT and FQDESV (reference sequence). This CDR3 spans 11 amino acids. Treatment defined: PENTA 11 planned treatment interruption arm or continuous ART arm. Naive CD4+ CD45RA+ CD45RO- T cells were sorted from thawed PBMCs. The sample belongs to a study of HIV-infected children after antiretroviral therapy interruption. Study-wide background: Interruption-arm sampling covered weeks 0, 12, interruption end (24 or 48), and about 3 years post-study. Continuous-treatment samples came from weeks 0, 48 and 150.

Notes on the study in general: After treatment interruption started, naive CD4+ CDR3 overlap across time points dropped.

The source was CD45RA+ CD4+ T cells from PBMCs, pooled from several time points, collected from a donor given antiretroviral therapy, either interrupted or continuous. Specified subset: naive CD4+ CD45RA+ CD45RO- T cells. V is TRBV11-1 and J is TRBJ2-1, with a weak D call TRBD2 (5 bases). The receptor was derived from a pool of human donors with HIV. CDR3 nucleotide sequence: TGTGCCAGCGGACTCTATGCTGAGCAGTTCTTC. Its translation is CASGLYAEQFF.